A selection of T cell receptor beta chains follows, all from one sample in a study of shared clonotypes between healthy human individuals. This table comes from immunoSEQ multiplex PCR, and its TCRdb copy is limited to in-frame clones, with some not included. The sample comprises millions of clones, 85% to 95% of which are singletons, and 0.39% rests with the top ten. Sample: naive CD4+ T cells from PBMCs. The receptors derive from a young man in good health. Some clones in this sample may be carry-over from other donors' samples. Both conserved end residues are trimmed from each CDR3. Each record gives: J gene, V gene, CDR3 protein.

TRBJ1-5	TRBV5-6	ASSSRDEGQPQH
TRBJ2-2	TRBV2	ASSATGFNTGELF
TRBJ2-1	TRBV11-2	ASRRELLAGVYEQF
TRBJ1-5	TRBV6-5	ASSPDQGGPQH
TRBJ1-5	TRBV27	ASRLHGGQPQH
TRBJ1-1	TRBV28	AFGVGAEAF
TRBJ1-5	TRBV20-1	SALTLGAQH
TRBJ2-6	TRBV5-8	ASSFGDSGANVLT
TRBJ1-3	TRBV7-9	ASSLLTSPGNTIY
TRBJ2-1	TRBV7-2	ASSLTSYEQF
TRBJ1-1	TRBV4-2	ASSQSSGEGTEAF
TRBJ1-1	TRBV5-1	ASSSGQGFSEAF
TRBJ2-3	TRBV10-3	ATGTSGSTDTQY
TRBJ2-5	TRBV19	ASSIGGGAETQY
TRBJ1-5	TRBV19	ASSIPRMGNQPQH
TRBJ1-1	TRBV5-1	ASSLGGQGNTEAF
TRBJ2-3	TRBV7-3	ASSPSGTSGGASTDTQY
TRBJ1-1	TRBV29-1	SVRQGPITQGTEAF
TRBJ2-1	TRBV6-5	ASYGLAEAGEQF
TRBJ2-1	TRBV28	ASTAWGVVLNEQF
TRBJ1-2	TRBV5-5	ASRRGPGGRNGYT
TRBJ2-7	TRBV2	ASSESGYEQY
TRBJ2-2	TRBV6-1	ASSASFRELF
TRBJ1-2	TRBV11-2	ASSSAGTGYGYT